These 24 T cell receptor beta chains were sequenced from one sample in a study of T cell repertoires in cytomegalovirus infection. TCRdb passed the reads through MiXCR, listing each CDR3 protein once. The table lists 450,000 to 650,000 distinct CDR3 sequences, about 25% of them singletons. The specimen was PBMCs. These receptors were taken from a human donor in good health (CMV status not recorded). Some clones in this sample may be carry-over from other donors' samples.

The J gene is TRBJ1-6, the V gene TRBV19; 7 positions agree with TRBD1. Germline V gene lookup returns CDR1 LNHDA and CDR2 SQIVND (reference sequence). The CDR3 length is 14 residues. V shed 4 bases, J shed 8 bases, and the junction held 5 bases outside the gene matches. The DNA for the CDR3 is TGTGCCAGTAGTAGACAGGGAGCGGATTCACCCCTCCACTTT. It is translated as CASSRQGADSPLHF. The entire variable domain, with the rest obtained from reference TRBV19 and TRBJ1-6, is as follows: DGGITQSPKYLFRKEGQNVTLSCEQNLNHDAMYWYRQDPGQGLRLIYYSQIVNDFQKGDIAEGYSVSREKKESFPLTVTSAQKNPTAFYLCASSRQGADSPLHFGNGTRLTVT.

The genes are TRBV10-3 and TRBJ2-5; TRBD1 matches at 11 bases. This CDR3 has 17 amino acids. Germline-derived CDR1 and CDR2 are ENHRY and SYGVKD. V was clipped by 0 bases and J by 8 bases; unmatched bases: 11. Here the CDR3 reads CAISESKGQGAKITQYF. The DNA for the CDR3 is TGTGCCATCAGTGAGTCGAAAGGACAGGGGGCCAAGATCACCCAGTACTTC.

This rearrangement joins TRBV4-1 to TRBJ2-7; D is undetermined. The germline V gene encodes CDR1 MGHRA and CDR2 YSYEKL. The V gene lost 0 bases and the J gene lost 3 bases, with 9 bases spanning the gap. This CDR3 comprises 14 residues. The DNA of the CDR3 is TGCGCCAGCAGCCAAGACCTAGGGCTCTACGAGCAGTACTTC. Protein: CASSQDLGLYEQYF.

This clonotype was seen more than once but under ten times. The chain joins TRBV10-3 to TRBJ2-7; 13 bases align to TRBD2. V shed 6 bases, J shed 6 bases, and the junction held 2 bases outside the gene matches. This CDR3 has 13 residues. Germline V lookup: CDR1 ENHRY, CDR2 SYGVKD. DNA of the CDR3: TGTGCCATCAGGGGACTAGCGGGAAGCGAGCAGTACTTC. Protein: CAIRGLAGSEQYF.

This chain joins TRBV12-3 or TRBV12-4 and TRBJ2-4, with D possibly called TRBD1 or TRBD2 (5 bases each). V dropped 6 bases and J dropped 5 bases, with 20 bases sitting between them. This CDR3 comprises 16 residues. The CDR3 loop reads CASSDHARGAENIQYF. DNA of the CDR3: TGTGCCAGCAGCGACCACGCCCGAGGGGCAGAAAACATTCAGTACTTC.

The CDR3 DNA reads TGTGCCACCAGTGGGGGATCGGGACAGCCCCAGCATTTT. Its protein is CATSGGSGQPQHF. This chain links TRBV24-1 with TRBJ1-5; D remains ambiguous. CDR3 length: 13 residues. From germline, CDR1 is KGHDR and CDR2 SFDVKD. V lost 5 bases, J lost 7 bases, and 11 bases lay in between.

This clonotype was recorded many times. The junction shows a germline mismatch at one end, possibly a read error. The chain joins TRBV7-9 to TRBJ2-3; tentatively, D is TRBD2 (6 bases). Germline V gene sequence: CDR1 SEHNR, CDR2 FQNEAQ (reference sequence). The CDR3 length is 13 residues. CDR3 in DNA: TGTGCCAGCAGCATAGCGGGCACAGATACGCAGTATTTT. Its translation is CASSIAGTDTQYF.

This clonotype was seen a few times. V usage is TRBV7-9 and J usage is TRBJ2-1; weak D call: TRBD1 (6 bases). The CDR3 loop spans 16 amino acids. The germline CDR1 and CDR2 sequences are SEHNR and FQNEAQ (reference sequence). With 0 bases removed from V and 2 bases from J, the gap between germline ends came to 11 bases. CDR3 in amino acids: CASSLATQGTYNEQFF. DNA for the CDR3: TGTGCCAGCAGCTTAGCGACACAGGGTACCTACAATGAGCAGTTCTTC.

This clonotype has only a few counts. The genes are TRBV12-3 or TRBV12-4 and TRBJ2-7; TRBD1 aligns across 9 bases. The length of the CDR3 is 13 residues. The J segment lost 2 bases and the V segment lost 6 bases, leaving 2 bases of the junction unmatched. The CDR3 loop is CASSRTGAYEQYV. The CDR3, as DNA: TGTGCCAGCAGCCGGACAGGGGCCTACGAGCAGTACGTC.

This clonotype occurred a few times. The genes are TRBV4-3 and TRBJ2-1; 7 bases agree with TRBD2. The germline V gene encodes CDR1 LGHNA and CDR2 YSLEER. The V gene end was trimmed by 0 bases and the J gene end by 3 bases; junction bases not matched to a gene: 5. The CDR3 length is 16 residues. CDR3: CASSQEDAGDYNEQFF. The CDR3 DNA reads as TGCGCCAGCAGCCAAGAAGATGCGGGAGACTACAATGAGCAGTTCTTC.

CDR3 nucleotide sequence: TGTGCCAGCAGCTTAGGACAGGATCGCGAGCAGTACTTC. Protein sequence: CASSLGQDREQYF. The chain couples TRBV11-2 to TRBJ2-7; possible D gene TRBD1, 6 bases. Germline lookup yields CDR1 SGHAT and CDR2 FQNNGV. This CDR3 comprises 13 residues. V was pared by 1 base and J by 6 bases, with 10 bases between.

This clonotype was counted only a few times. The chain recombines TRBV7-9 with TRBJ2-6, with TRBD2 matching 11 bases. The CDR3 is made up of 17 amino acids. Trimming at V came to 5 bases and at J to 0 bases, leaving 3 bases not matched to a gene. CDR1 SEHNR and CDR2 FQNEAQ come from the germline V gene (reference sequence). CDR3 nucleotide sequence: TGTGCCAGCAGCCGACTAGCGGGGAACTCTGGGGCCAACGTCCTGACTTTC. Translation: CASSRLAGNSGANVLTF.

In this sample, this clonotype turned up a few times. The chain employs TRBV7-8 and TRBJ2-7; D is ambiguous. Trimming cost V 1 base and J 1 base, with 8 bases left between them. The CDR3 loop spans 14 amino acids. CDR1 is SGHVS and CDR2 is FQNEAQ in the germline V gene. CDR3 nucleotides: TGTGCCAGCAGCTTAGGTTCCATATCCTACGAGCAGTACTTC. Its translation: CASSLGSISYEQYF.

The CDR3 DNA reads as TGTGCCAGCAGCCCCGGCGGGACAACCTCTGCAACTAATGAAAAACTGTTTTTT. Protein sequence: CASSPGGTTSATNEKLFF. The chain combines TRBV5-4 with TRBJ1-4; the D gene is possibly TRBD1 (6 bases). V was pared by 4 bases and J by 0 bases, with 19 bases between. Germline values: CDR1 SGHNT, CDR2 YYREEE (reference sequence). This CDR3 contains 18 residues.

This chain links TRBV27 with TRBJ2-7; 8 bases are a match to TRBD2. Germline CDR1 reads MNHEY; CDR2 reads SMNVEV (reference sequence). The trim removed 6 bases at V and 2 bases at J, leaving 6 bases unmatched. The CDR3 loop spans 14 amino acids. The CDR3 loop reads CASSRGGFTYEQYF. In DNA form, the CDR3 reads TGTGCCAGCAGCCGGGGGGGGTTTACCTACGAGCAGTACTTC.

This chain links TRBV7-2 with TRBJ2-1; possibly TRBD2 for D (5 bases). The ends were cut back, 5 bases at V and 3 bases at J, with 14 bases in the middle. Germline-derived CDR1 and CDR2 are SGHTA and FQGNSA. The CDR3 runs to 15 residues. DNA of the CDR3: TGTGCCAGCAGCAAGCTTCTAGCAGTCTACAATGAGCAGTTCTTC. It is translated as CASSKLLAVYNEQFF.

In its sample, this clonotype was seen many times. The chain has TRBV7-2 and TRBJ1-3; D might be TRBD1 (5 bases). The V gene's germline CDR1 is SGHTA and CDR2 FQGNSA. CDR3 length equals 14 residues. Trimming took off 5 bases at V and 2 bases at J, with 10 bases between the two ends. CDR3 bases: TGTGCCAGCAGCCCGTGGGGCCCTGGAAACACCATATATTTT. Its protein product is CASSPWGPGNTIYF.

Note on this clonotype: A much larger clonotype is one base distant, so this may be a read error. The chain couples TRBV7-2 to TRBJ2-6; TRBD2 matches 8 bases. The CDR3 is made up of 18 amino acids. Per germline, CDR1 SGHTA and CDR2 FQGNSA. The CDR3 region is CASSRAAGGGSGANVLIF. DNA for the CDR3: TGTGCCAGCAGTCGGGCGGCGGGGGGTGGCTCTGGGGCCAACGTCCTGATTTTC.

This CDR3 is CATLGTANSPLHF. CDR3 nucleotide sequence: TGTGCCACCCTCGGGACAGCTAATTCACCCCTCCACTTT. The gene calls are TRBV10-3 and TRBJ1-6; 7 bases are a match to TRBD1. The ends lost 10 bases at V and 6 bases at J; junction bases unmatched: 6. Germline CDR1 is ENHRY and CDR2 is SYGVKD. The CDR3 runs 13 residues.

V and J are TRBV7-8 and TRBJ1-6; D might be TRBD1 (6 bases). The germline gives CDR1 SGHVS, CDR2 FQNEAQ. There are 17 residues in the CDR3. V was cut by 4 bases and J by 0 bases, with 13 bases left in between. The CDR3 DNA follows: TGTGCCAGCAGCTCCCGGACAGTGAGCTCCTATAATTCACCCCTCCACTTT. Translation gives CASSSRTVSSYNSPLHF.

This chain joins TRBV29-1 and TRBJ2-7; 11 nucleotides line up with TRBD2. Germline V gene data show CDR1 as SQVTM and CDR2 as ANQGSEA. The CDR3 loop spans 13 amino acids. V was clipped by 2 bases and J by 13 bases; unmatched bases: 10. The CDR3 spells CSVEPTSGARRYF. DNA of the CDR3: TGCAGCGTTGAACCGACTAGCGGGGCCCGACGATACTTC.

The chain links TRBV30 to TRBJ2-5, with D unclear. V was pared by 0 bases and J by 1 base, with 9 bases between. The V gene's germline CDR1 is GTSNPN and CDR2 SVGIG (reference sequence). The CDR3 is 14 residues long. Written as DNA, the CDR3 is TGTGCCTGGAGTGTACTGTCCACCCAAGAGACCCAGTACTTC. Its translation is CAWSVLSTQETQYF.

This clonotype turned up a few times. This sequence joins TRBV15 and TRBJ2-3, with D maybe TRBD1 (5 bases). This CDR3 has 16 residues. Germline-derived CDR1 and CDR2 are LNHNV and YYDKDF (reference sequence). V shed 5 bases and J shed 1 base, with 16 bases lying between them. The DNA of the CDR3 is TGTGCCACCAGCCAAGAAAGGACAAGCCGCACAGATACGCAGTATTTT. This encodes CATSQERTSRTDTQYF.

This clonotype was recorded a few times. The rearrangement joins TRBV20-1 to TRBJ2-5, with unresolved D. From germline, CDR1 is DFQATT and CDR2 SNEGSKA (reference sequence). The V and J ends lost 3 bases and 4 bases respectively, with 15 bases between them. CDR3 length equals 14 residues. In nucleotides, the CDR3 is TGCAGTGCTAGTCAGTTGTTGAAGAGAGAGACCCAGTACTTC. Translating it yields CSASQLLKRETQYF.